This TCR beta chain originates from a study of blood T cell repertoires in COVID-19. Across the study: Material from acute and convalescent COVID-19 was sourced from the United States, Italy and Spain.

Study processing details: Amplifying reference gene primers gave estimates of nucleated cell counts. TCRdb keeps only in-frame clones here, not all; method: immunoSEQ multiplex PCR. Clone size and the V and J calls come from that table; the DNA yielded D and trimming. Of under 150,000 clones listed, roughly 88% are singletons. This CDR3 is built from 11 residues. The V gene's germline CDR1 is LNHDA and CDR2 SQIVND (reference sequence). Deletions cut 9 bases from V and 3 bases from J, with 8 bases between. This clone was found once. The specimen was peripheral blood. The chain uses TRBV19 and TRBJ1-1; D unresolved. The receptor comes from a woman in her 70s who had recovered from COVID-19. The CDR3 coding sequence is TGTGCCAGCCACAGTTACACTGAAGCTTTCTTT. It specifies CASHSYTEAFF.